Sequencing of this TCR beta chain was carried out in a study of T cells in Graves' hyperthyroidism and ophthalmopathy. The investigators amplified TCR beta CDR3 regions from RNA transcripts. First-round RT-PCR of the TCR CDR3 relied on the HTBI primer set. From the multiplex PCR reads, TCRdb called clonotypes with MiXCR, one entry per CDR3 protein. Of some 420,000 distinct CDR3 sequences in the sample, roughly an eighth were seen once. This clonotype was seen only once. A clone one base away is much larger, so this may be a read error. The germline CDR1 and CDR2 sequences are SGHAT and FQNNGV. With V trimmed by 1 base and J by 3 bases, 10 bases remained unmatched. This CDR3 spans 20 amino acids.

Sequencing was performed on blood. This receptor was taken from a woman under 30 with Graves' hyperthyroidism. The chain combines TRBV11-2 with TRBJ2-6; 12 bases are a match to TRBD2. In DNA, the CDR3 is TGTGCCAGCAGCTTAGTGCCTAGCGGGAGGGGAAGCTATGGGGCCAACGTCCTGACTTTC. This gives the protein CASSLVPSGRGSYGANVLTF.